Sequencing of this T cell receptor (beta chain) was carried out in a study of identical twins. MiXCR, applied by TCRdb to the 5' RACE reads, yields one record per CDR3 protein. Of 500,000 or so distinct CDR3 sequences in the sample, roughly 21% were seen once. This CDR3 contains 15 residues. Trimming left V 6 bases short and J 0 bases short, with 12 bases between. Germline CDR1 MNHEY, CDR2 SMNVEV (reference sequence). This sample was shared with a second study, whose subject was T cells expressing NK-cell markers.

The sample was CD4+ T cells sorted from blood. The chain joins TRBV27 to TRBJ1-3; D gene uncertain. This clonotype was sampled from a woman under 30 in good health. As DNA, the CDR3 is TGTGCCAGCAGGACCGCCTGGAACTCTGGAAACACCATATATTTT. Amino acid sequence: CASRTAWNSGNTIYF.